These 7 T cell receptor beta chains share one sample of origin, sequenced in a study of molecular identifiers for immune sequencing clone quantification. TCRdb re-analysed the PCR reads in MiXCR, keeping a single row per CDR3 protein. The table shows approximately 670,000 distinct CDR3 sequences, with around 20% occurring only once. Specimen: naive CD8+ T cells from blood, with Jurkat cell RNA spiked in. Indicated subset: FACS-sorted CD8+CD4-CCR7+CD45RA+ naive T cells. These receptors all stem from a human donor in good health. Some libraries in this study had Jurkat cell RNA spiked in.

V usage is TRBV19 and J usage is TRBJ1-5; D is unresolved. V lost 3 bases and J 0 bases, leaving 9 bases between the germline ends. Germline V gene sequence: CDR1 LNHDA, CDR2 SQIVND (reference sequence). This CDR3 has 15 residues. The CDR3 protein is CASSIVDYSNQPQHF. CDR3 bases: TGTGCCAGTAGTATTGTAGATTATAGCAATCAGCCCCAGCATTTT. Combining the CDR3 with reference TRBV19 and TRBJ1-5 gives the whole variable domain DGGITQSPKYLFRKEGQNVTLSCEQNLNHDAMYWYRQDPGQGLRLIYYSQIVNDFQKGDIAEGYSVSREKKESFPLTVTSAQKNPTAFYLCASSIVDYSNQPQHFGDGTRLSIL.

This clonotype was seen at least ten times. This chain links TRBV30 with TRBJ2-7, with D possibly TRBD1 on 5 matching bases. This CDR3 has 13 amino acids. The germline V gene has CDR1 GTSNPN and CDR2 SVGIG (reference sequence). V lost 0 bases and J lost 2, with 8 bases in between. This chain's CDR3 is CAWSVSRAYEQYF. CDR3 DNA sequence: TGTGCCTGGAGTGTTAGCAGGGCCTACGAGCAGTACTTC.

This clonotype has ten or more counts. V and J are TRBV7-6 and TRBJ2-7; D is possibly TRBD2 (7 bases). The CDR3 has 13 residues. The germline V and J ends were trimmed by 5 bases and 4 bases, with 12 bases remaining between them. Germline V gene data show CDR1 as SGHVS and CDR2 as FNYEAQ. The CDR3 region is CASSVGGAYEQYF. CDR3 DNA: TGTGCCAGCAGCGTAGGGGGGGCATACGAGCAGTACTTC. Drawing the rest from reference TRBV7-6 and TRBJ2-7, the complete variable domain is GAGVSQSPRYKVTKRGQDVALRCDPISGHVSLYWYRQALGQGPEFLTYFNYEAQQDKSGLPNDRFSAERPEGSISTLTIQRTEQRDSAMYRCASSVGGAYEQYFGPGTRLTVT.

This clonotype showed up just a few times. The V call is TRBV2, the J call TRBJ2-7, with D maybe TRBD2 (5 bases). The length of the CDR3 is 13 residues. V lost 9 bases and J lost 0, with 12 bases in between. Germline V lookup: CDR1 SNHLY, CDR2 FYNNEI. The CDR3, as DNA: TGTGCCAGGGAGGCACGAAACTCCTACGAGCAGTACTTC. This encodes CAREARNSYEQYF.

Details on this clonotype: This could be a read error, since a much larger clone is one nucleotide away. The rearrangement links TRBV3-1 to TRBJ1-1; a possible D gene is TRBD1 (6 bases). The CDR3 loop spans 15 amino acids. Germline V gene data show CDR1 as LGHDT and CDR2 as YNNKEL (reference sequence). V was clipped by 0 bases and J by 6 bases, with 14 bases between them. The CDR3, as DNA: TGTGCCAGCAGCCAAGAAGGATGGAAGGGGGCTGAAGCTTTCTTT. Translation gives CASSQEGWKGAEAFF.

There are a few counts of this clonotype. The chain carries TRBV12-3 or TRBV12-4 and TRBJ1-1; a weak D match, TRBD1 (6 bases). Trimming stripped 6 bases from V and 4 bases from J, with 18 bases between. The CDR3 spans 15 residues. The CDR3 DNA reads as TGTGCCAGCAGCCTCCGAGGTTTAGGGGGCACTGAAGCTTTCTTT. This codes for CASSLRGLGGTEAFF.

The chain has TRBV3-1 and TRBJ1-5; D is undetermined. Germline CDR1 is LGHDT and CDR2 is YNNKEL (reference sequence). V lost 4 bases and J lost 3, with 10 bases in between. CDR3 length: 14 residues. CDR3 amino acids: CASSRSGLNQPQHF. As DNA, the CDR3 is TGTGCCAGCAGCCGTTCAGGCCTCAATCAGCCCCAGCATTTT.